Below are 26 T cell receptor beta chains sequenced from a single sample in a study of T cells in Graves' hyperthyroidism and ophthalmopathy. The investigators amplified TCR beta CDR3 regions from RNA transcripts. A first-round RT-PCR of the TCR CDR3 used the HTBI primer set. TCRdb independently ran MiXCR on the multiplex PCR reads; one entry per CDR3 protein. The repertoire includes approximately 640,000 distinct CDR3 sequences, about 18% of them detected once, and roughly a sixth sits in the top ten. Material: blood. Receptors originate from a man over 45 with Graves' hyperthyroidism.

This clonotype was detected many times. This chain joins TRBV9 and TRBJ1-1; the D gene is possibly TRBD1 (6 bases). V was cut by 3 bases and J by 3 bases, with 12 bases left in between. Germline-derived CDR1 and CDR2 are SGDLS and YYNGEE. The CDR3 runs 14 residues. The CDR3 region is CASSEEGGYTEAFF. CDR3 nucleotides: TGTGCCAGCAGCGAAGAAGGGGGTTACACTGAAGCTTTCTTT.

This clonotype has a handful of counts. This chain connects TRBV30 to TRBJ2-1, with a possible D match to TRBD2 (5 bases). Germline-derived CDR1 and CDR2 are GTSNPN and SVGIG (reference sequence). The V and J ends lost 0 bases and 8 bases respectively, with 20 bases between them. CDR3 length equals 16 residues. CDR3 residues: CAWSVWAGPAVYEQFF. The DNA of the CDR3 is TGTGCCTGGAGTGTATGGGCGGGCCCAGCGGTTTATGAGCAGTTCTTC.

This clonotype came up a few times. The CDR3 DNA reads TGTGCCTGGACTCGGTGGGTAGGGGACTACGAGCAGTACTTC. Translating it yields CAWTRWVGDYEQYF. The gene calls are TRBV30 and TRBJ2-7, with D maybe TRBD1 (5 bases). Germline CDR1 is GTSNPN and CDR2 is SVGIG (reference sequence). The CDR3 totals 14 residues. V was clipped by 4 bases and J by 3 bases, with 16 bases between them.

There are a few counts of this clonotype. The J gene is TRBJ2-3, the V gene TRBV5-1; 12 nucleotides align to TRBD2. The V gene end was trimmed by 2 bases and the J gene end by 6 bases; junction bases not matched to a gene: 10. The germline gives CDR1 SGHRS, CDR2 YFSETQ. The length of the CDR3 is 17 residues. Here the CDR3 DNA reads TGCGCCAGCAGCTTTGGAGAACTAGCGGGGGGTCGGGATACGCAGTATTTT. Protein sequence: CASSFGELAGGRDTQYF.

The J gene is TRBJ2-5, the V gene TRBV2; D is unclear. CDR3 size: 14 residues. CDR1 SNHLY and CDR2 FYNNEI come from the germline V gene. V was clipped by 1 base and J by 3 bases, with 9 bases between them. The CDR3 DNA reads TGTGCCAGCAGTGAAGACCGTCCCAAAGAGACCCAGTACTTC. Translating gives CASSEDRPKETQYF.

The gene calls are TRBV7-9 and TRBJ2-3, with unresolved D. Germline-derived CDR1 and CDR2 are SEHNR and FQNEAQ (reference sequence). The CDR3 totals 15 residues. V lost 5 bases and J 0 bases, leaving 12 bases between the germline ends. CDR3: CASSPVSTSTDTQYF. The CDR3 DNA sequence: TGTGCCAGCAGCCCAGTATCGACTAGCACAGATACGCAGTATTTT.

This clonotype was detected ten times or more. The chain couples TRBV7-2 to TRBJ1-5; no firm D call. V lost 5 bases and J lost 0, with 8 bases in between. The CDR3 runs to 14 residues. Germline CDR1 reads SGHTA; CDR2 reads FQGNSA. CDR3 sequence reads: CASSRKNSNQPQHF. CDR3 DNA: TGTGCCAGCAGCCGGAAAAATAGCAATCAGCCCCAGCATTTT.

V usage is TRBV27 and J usage is TRBJ1-2, with 7 bases that match TRBD1. V shed 5 bases, J shed 2 bases, and the junction held 11 bases outside the gene matches. This CDR3 comprises 16 residues. Germline CDR1 reads MNHEY; CDR2 reads SMNVEV (reference sequence). This CDR3 is CASSPPISTGNYGYTF. The CDR3 coding sequence is TGTGCCAGCAGTCCTCCCATCTCGACAGGGAACTATGGCTACACCTTC.

This clonotype was detected ten times or more. This chain links TRBV28 with TRBJ1-5; D call uncertain. The V gene lost 2 bases and the J gene lost 0 bases, with 11 bases spanning the gap. The V gene's germline CDR1 is MDHEN and CDR2 SYDVKM. This CDR3 has 16 amino acids. The CDR3 here is CASSLEETYSNQPQHF. The CDR3 DNA is TGTGCCAGCAGTTTAGAAGAAACTTATAGCAATCAGCCCCAGCATTTT.

The V and J genes are TRBV25-1 and TRBJ2-1; D gene ambiguous. This CDR3 contains 15 residues. With 0 bases removed from V and 2 bases from J, the gap between germline ends came to 8 bases. The germline CDR1 and CDR2 sequences are MGHDK and SYGVNS. This chain's CDR3 is CASSEYTWAYNEQFF. The CDR3, as DNA: TGTGCCAGCAGTGAATATACCTGGGCCTACAATGAGCAGTTCTTC.

The genes are TRBV24-1 and TRBJ1-2; 7 nucleotides agree with TRBD1. This CDR3 has 14 amino acids. The J segment lost 4 bases and the V segment lost 4 bases, leaving 5 bases of the junction unmatched. The germline CDR1 and CDR2 sequences are KGHDR and SFDVKD. The CDR3 loop reads CATSDYRGAYGYTF. The CDR3 bases are TGTGCCACCAGTGACTACAGGGGTGCCTATGGCTACACCTTC.

This clonotype came up many times. The chain recombines TRBV27 with TRBJ2-5, with 11 bases fitting TRBD1. CDR3 length: 16 residues. Looked up from germline, CDR1 is MNHEY and CDR2 is SMNVEV (reference sequence). After removal of 7 bases from V and 1 base from J, the junction contained 8 bases not matched to a gene. The CDR3 nucleotides are TGTGCCAGCAAAACCGGGACAGGGGGATCCCAAGAGACCCAGTACTTC. It yields the protein CASKTGTGGSQETQYF.

This clonotype was detected a few times. This chain uses TRBV5-1 with TRBJ1-1; D remains ambiguous. The germline CDR1 and CDR2 sequences are SGHRS and YFSETQ. The ends were cut back, 7 bases at V and 0 bases at J, with 13 bases in the middle. This CDR3 spans 14 amino acids. The CDR3: CASQKAMMNTEAFF. CDR3 nucleotides: TGCGCCAGCCAGAAGGCTATGATGAACACTGAAGCTTTCTTT. The variable domain in full, with the rest retrieved from reference TRBV5-1 and TRBJ1-1, is KAGVTQTPRYLIKTRGQQVTLSCSPISGHRSVSWYQQTPGQGLQFLFEYFSETQRNKGNFPGRFSGRQFSNSRSEMNVSTLELGDSALYLCASQKAMMNTEAFFGQGTRLTVV.

This clonotype was observed a handful of times. This chain uses TRBV19 with TRBJ2-3; a weak D match, TRBD2 (6 bases). Germline V gives CDR1 LNHDA, CDR2 SQIVND (reference sequence). V lost 6 bases and J 4 bases, leaving 14 bases between the germline ends. The CDR3 runs to 14 residues. The CDR3 spells CASRPSGQADTQYF. The CDR3 DNA follows: TGTGCCAGTAGACCCAGCGGGCAAGCAGATACGCAGTATTTT.

This clonotype has just a few counts. The chain combines TRBV9 with TRBJ1-2; 10 bases are shared with TRBD1. There are 13 residues in the CDR3. The J segment lost 8 bases and the V segment lost 3 bases, leaving 4 bases of the junction unmatched. CDR1 is SGDLS and CDR2 is YYNGEE in the germline V gene. The CDR3 coding sequence is TGTGCCAGCAGCGCGACAGGGGGCGTGGGCTACACCTTC. Translated, it gives CASSATGGVGYTF.

This clonotype was observed many times. The V gene is TRBV18, the J gene TRBJ2-5; D possibly corresponds to TRBD1 (6 bases). The germline gives CDR1 KGHSH, CDR2 LQKENI. CDR3 length: 13 residues. Trimming cost V 4 bases and J 9 bases, with 15 bases left between them. CDR3 coding DNA: TGTGCCAGCTCACAAGGAACAGGGTACGCCCAGTACTTC. Its protein product is CASSQGTGYAQYF.

Many counts were recorded for this clonotype. A read error may produce the germline difference seen at one junction end. This chain links TRBV5-5 with TRBJ2-7; TRBD1 or TRBD2 may be the D gene (5 bases each). Germline V gene data show CDR1 as SGHKS and CDR2 as YYEKEE (reference sequence). The CDR3 loop spans 16 amino acids. As DNA, the CDR3 is TGTGCCAGCAGCTATGGGACGTCGGGCGGGTCCTCCGAGCAGTACTTC. Amino acid sequence: CASSYGTSGGSSEQYF.

The chain combines TRBV5-4 with TRBJ2-4, with D possibly matching TRBD1 (6 bases). The V gene lost 4 bases and the J gene lost 6 bases, with 17 bases spanning the gap. CDR1 and CDR2 (germline): SGHNT, YYREEE (reference sequence). The CDR3 is made up of 15 amino acids. The CDR3 protein is CASSPGTSRRNIQYF. The CDR3, as DNA: TGTGCCAGCAGCCCCGGGACATCTAGAAGAAACATTCAGTACTTC.

This clonotype appeared many times. CDR3 protein: CASSFQRSPSGELFF. In nucleotides, the CDR3 is TGTGCCAGCAGCTTCCAGCGGAGTCCTTCCGGGGAGCTGTTTTTT. The chain links TRBV11-2 to TRBJ2-2; tentatively, D is TRBD2 (5 bases). This CDR3 is 15 amino acids long. Trimming took off 3 bases at V and 6 bases at J, with 14 bases between the two ends. Germline CDR1 SGHAT, CDR2 FQNNGV.

This clonotype was found many times. The chain links TRBV28 to TRBJ1-1; D gene uncertain. The length of the CDR3 is 13 residues. Trimming took off 4 bases at V and 4 bases at J, with 10 bases between the two ends. Per the germline V gene, CDR1 is MDHEN and CDR2 is SYDVKM. CDR3 DNA: TGTGCCAGCAGTTCAGTTCGACTCACTGAAGCTTTCTTT. Translation gives CASSSVRLTEAFF. Complete variable domain (other parts from reference TRBV28 and TRBJ1-1): DVKVTQSSRYLVKRTGEKVFLECVQDMDHENMFWYRQDPGLGLRLIYFSYDVKMKEKGDIPEGYSVSREKKERFSLILESASTNQTSMYLCASSSVRLTEAFFGQGTRLTVV.

This clonotype has ten or more counts. The V gene is TRBV28, the J gene TRBJ1-1, with D perhaps TRBD1 (6 bases). Looked up from germline, CDR1 is MDHEN and CDR2 is SYDVKM. The CDR3 has 15 amino acids. V was shortened by 6 bases and J by 1 base, with 15 bases between the two germline ends. CDR3 in DNA: TGTGCCAGCAGGGAGGCAGGGGATGGGAACACTGAAGCTTTCTTT. It specifies CASREAGDGNTEAFF.

This clonotype was counted many times. The V call is TRBV12-5, the J call TRBJ2-3; D tentatively reads TRBD1 or TRBD2 (5 bases each). The ends were cut back, 0 bases at V and 2 bases at J, with 15 bases in the middle. Germline V lookup: CDR1 LGHNT, CDR2 FRNRAP. The CDR3 consists of 17 residues. The CDR3 bases are TGTGCTAGTGGTTTGGTACTATCCGGGACGAACACAGATACGCAGTATTTT. Amino acid sequence: CASGLVLSGTNTDTQYF.

This clonotype occurred a few times. The V gene is TRBV18, the J gene TRBJ2-5, with 8 bases identical to TRBD1. V shed 0 bases and J 9 bases; nucleotides not matched to a gene: 12. The CDR3 totals 16 residues. Germline CDR1 and CDR2: KGHSH and LQKENI. The CDR3 protein is CASSPPMGQAGGAQYF. The CDR3 DNA sequence: TGTGCCAGCTCACCACCAATGGGACAGGCCGGCGGGGCCCAGTACTTC.

The chain is built from TRBV9 and TRBJ1-3; D may be TRBD1 (5 bases). This CDR3 region has 14 residues. Germline CDR1 is SGDLS and CDR2 is YYNGEE. The V and J ends lost 3 bases and 2 bases respectively, with 9 bases between them. The CDR3 protein is CASSGAGAGNTIYF. The CDR3 nucleotides are TGTGCCAGCAGCGGGGCGGGGGCTGGAAACACCATATATTTT.

This clonotype was seen repeatedly, ten times or more. V is TRBV13 and J is TRBJ2-7, with D perhaps assigned TRBD1 or TRBD2 (5 bases each). The CDR3 runs 14 residues. Per germline, CDR1 PRHDT and CDR2 FYEKMQ (reference sequence). V was cut by 4 bases and J by 6 bases, with 16 bases left in between. This CDR3 reads CASSSYGTGSEQYF. The CDR3, as DNA: TGTGCCAGCAGCTCTTACGGGACGGGTTCCGAGCAGTACTTC.

Ten or more counts support this clonotype. J is TRBJ2-1 and V is TRBV10-3; D remains ambiguous. Germline values: CDR1 ENHRY, CDR2 SYGVKD. CDR3 size: 11 residues. Trimming took 2 bases from V and 8 from J, leaving 4 bases between them. CDR3 coding DNA: TGTGCCATCAGTGAGGGCTATGAGCAGTTCTTC. It specifies CAISEGYEQFF.